The clone carrying this TCR beta chain occurred many times. The target antigen is unknown. The record originates from a study of T cells after yellow fever vaccination. TCRdb re-analysed the 5' RACE reads in MiXCR, keeping a single row per CDR3 protein. The data contain about 150,000 distinct CDR3 sequences, about 6.2% of them singletons. Whole-study results and caveats: Detected again after the booster were most primary-vaccination clones, at 96% CD4 and around 91% CD8.

Sequenced here: CD4+ T cells sorted from PBMCs, sampled 10 days after the yellow fever booster vaccination. The source is a young man who received the YFV17D yellow fever vaccine.

CDR3 sequence (DNA): TGCAGTGCTAGTAAGGGAGATGAGCAGTTCTTC. Translation gives CSASKGDEQFF. The J gene is TRBJ2-1, the V gene TRBV20-1, with a tentative D call TRBD2 (5 bases). Germline V gives CDR1 DFQATT, CDR2 SNEGSKA (reference sequence). The CDR3 extends over 11 amino acids. V lost 3 bases, J lost 8 bases, and 8 bases lay in between.